A selection of T cell receptor beta chains follows, all from one sample in a study of T cells after yellow fever vaccination. TCRdb used MiXCR to reprocess the 5' RACE reads, holding one entry per CDR3 protein. Among some 250,000 distinct CDR3 sequences listed, 6.9% were seen once. The specimen comprised CD4+ T cells sorted from PBMCs, sampled 15 days after the yellow fever booster vaccination. The receptor source for this set is a man aged 30 to 45 who received the YFV17D yellow fever vaccine. Each CDR3 is given with its conserved first and last residue.

j_call: TRBJ2-1; v_call: TRBV12-3/TRBV12-4; cdr3_aa: CASKPQTGYNEQFF
j_call: TRBJ2-7; v_call: TRBV7-4; cdr3_aa: CARAYEQYF
j_call: TRBJ2-1; v_call: TRBV30; cdr3_aa: CAWSPGSANNEQFF
j_call: TRBJ2-7; v_call: TRBV10-3; cdr3_aa: CAISGLAGTYEQYF
j_call: TRBJ2-3; v_call: TRBV7-2; cdr3_aa: CASSRGAGPDTQYF
j_call: TRBJ2-1; v_call: TRBV6-5; cdr3_aa: CASKQGLAYNEQFF
j_call: TRBJ2-2; v_call: TRBV6-5; cdr3_aa: CASSYPLSGRGANTGELFF
j_call: TRBJ1-2; v_call: TRBV20-1; cdr3_aa: CSARLQGSGYTF
j_call: TRBJ2-1; v_call: TRBV20-1; cdr3_aa: CSARDPAGGTYNEQFF
j_call: TRBJ2-1; v_call: TRBV3-1; cdr3_aa: CASSQRTSGRTNEQFF
j_call: TRBJ2-1; v_call: TRBV10-1; cdr3_aa: CASSDPGEAAEQFF
j_call: TRBJ2-3; v_call: TRBV18; cdr3_aa: CASSPRLAGGDTQYF
j_call: TRBJ2-3; v_call: TRBV20-1; cdr3_aa: CSAGDTQYF
j_call: TRBJ1-1; v_call: TRBV7-9; cdr3_aa: CASSLSNTRAFF
j_call: TRBJ1-2; v_call: TRBV6-5; cdr3_aa: CASTSSRLYGYTF
j_call: TRBJ2-7; v_call: TRBV10-3; cdr3_aa: CAIRSGKSSYEQYF
j_call: TRBJ2-3; v_call: TRBV5-1; cdr3_aa: CASSLAPGGTDTQYF
j_call: TRBJ1-5; v_call: TRBV5-1; cdr3_aa: CASSSSWGSNQPQHF
j_call: TRBJ1-4; v_call: TRBV20-1; cdr3_aa: CSASRPNEKLFF
j_call: TRBJ1-3; v_call: TRBV7-2; cdr3_aa: CASSQQGSSGNTIYF
j_call: TRBJ2-1; v_call: TRBV30; cdr3_aa: CAWSIRGNEQFF
j_call: TRBJ2-7; v_call: TRBV6-2/TRBV6-3; cdr3_aa: CASSYTNYEQYF
j_call: TRBJ2-5; v_call: TRBV7-6; cdr3_aa: CASSSNRVPLETQYF
j_call: TRBJ2-7; v_call: TRBV6-2/TRBV6-3; cdr3_aa: CATKPTNQARSPYEQYF
j_call: TRBJ2-4; v_call: TRBV20-1; cdr3_aa: CSAKTLGQTKNIQYF
j_call: TRBJ2-3; v_call: TRBV5-1; cdr3_aa: CASWDPGASTDTQYF
j_call: TRBJ2-1; v_call: TRBV28; cdr3_aa: CAAVGGPRNEQFF
j_call: TRBJ1-5; v_call: TRBV20-1; cdr3_aa: CSARSWTGVNQPQHF
j_call: TRBJ2-3; v_call: TRBV18; cdr3_aa: CASSPALLAGRTDTQYF
j_call: TRBJ2-1; v_call: TRBV12-3/TRBV12-4; cdr3_aa: CASSLSGSDEQFF
j_call: TRBJ1-2; v_call: TRBV20-1; cdr3_aa: CSAREDRFYGYTF
j_call: TRBJ1-1; v_call: TRBV6-5; cdr3_aa: CASSYAGRLNTEAFF
j_call: TRBJ2-3; v_call: TRBV4-3; cdr3_aa: CASSQDLTTDTQYF
j_call: TRBJ2-1; v_call: TRBV27; cdr3_aa: CASSFTPPLAGTNNEQFF
j_call: TRBJ2-1; v_call: TRBV6-5; cdr3_aa: CASTPGTSGSGEQFF
j_call: TRBJ2-5; v_call: TRBV29-1; cdr3_aa: CSVDMDGLSQTQYF
j_call: TRBJ2-3; v_call: TRBV12-3/TRBV12-4; cdr3_aa: CASSFLAGGPVIDTQYF
j_call: TRBJ2-5; v_call: TRBV12-3/TRBV12-4; cdr3_aa: CASSPSDRGRETQYF
j_call: TRBJ2-7; v_call: TRBV29-1; cdr3_aa: CSVGSGPPYEQYF